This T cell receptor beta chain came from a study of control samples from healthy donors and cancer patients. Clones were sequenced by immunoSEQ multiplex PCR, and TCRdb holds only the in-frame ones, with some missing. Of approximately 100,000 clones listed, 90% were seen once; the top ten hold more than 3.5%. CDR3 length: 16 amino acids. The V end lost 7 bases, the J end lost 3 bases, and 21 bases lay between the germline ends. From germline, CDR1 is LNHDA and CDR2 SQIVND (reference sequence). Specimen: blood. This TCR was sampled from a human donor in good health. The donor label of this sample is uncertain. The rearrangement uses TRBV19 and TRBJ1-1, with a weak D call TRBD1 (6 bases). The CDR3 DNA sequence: TGTGCCAGTACTTCATACGGGGGGGGCGCCTACACTGAAGCTTTCTTT. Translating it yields CASTSYGGGAYTEAFF.